This T cell receptor beta chain derives from a study of cytomegalovirus exposure and HLA in healthy donors (dated by TCRdb to the late 2010s). The study in broad terms: In an earlier analysis of some 550 of the donors, about 270 Gb of sequence data and 100 million or so unique TCR beta sequences from 180 million or so T cells were reported. An early release covering 550 to 650 HLA-typed donors comprised approximately 290 gigabases of sequencing data and 65 million to 100 million unique TCR sequences. Among the roughly 390 genotyped donors, around 81% belonged to the genetic ancestry cluster associated with self-reported Caucasian donors. The study aimed to test whether cataloging public T cell receptors could reveal signatures of past pathogen exposure. The study profiled the T cell repertoires of 500 to 800 subjects by immunosequencing and related them to cytomegalovirus serostatus. In addition to the first cohort of 666 subjects, a separate validation cohort of 130 or so different subjects was used. To predict cytomegalovirus infection status, the study brought together high-throughput TCR immunosequencing, statistical association of individual TCRs with disease status, and machine learning. A later analysis re-analyzed previously published TCR beta repertoires from 666 donors and added high-resolution HLA genotyping to study TCR occurrence patterns. Rather than drawing on any new phenotypic data, the later analysis identified candidate immune exposures from TCR beta sequences and the way those sequences occurred across donors. To decide whether each TCR beta V gene segment behaved as functional or pseudogenic, an earlier analysis of over 500 of the donors relied on high-throughput TCR beta sequencing. Donor age, sex, ethnicity and CMV serostatus were collected together with the repertoire data. In a later genetic analysis, genome-wide SNP genotypes for about three fifths of the roughly 670 donors were used, and that subset was treated as a discovery cohort. All discovery cohort repertoires had been generated on a single sequencing platform. HLA typing covered class I and class II loci at four-digit resolution. The number of donors typed differed by locus, with roughly 629-640 for A, B, C, DRB1 and DQB1, 522 for DQA1, 606 for DPA1, and around 450 for DPB1. Four or five DR-DQ haplotypes were treated as single units for association and clustering because of strong linkage in the cohort. Across 398 genotyped donors of the cohort, an average of approximately 200,000 unique TCR beta nucleotide sequences per donor were sequenced, and approximately 19% of those sequences were non-productive.

Findings and caveats that apply to the study as a whole: An earlier analysis of approximately 590 of the donors showed that most TCR beta V segments appeared in productive rearrangements either about 90% or about 30% of the time, which broadly matched IMGT annotations. Linkage disequilibrium might explain the correlated functional status among segregating V segments, but an unknown experimental factor could not be excluded. A later analysis found that TCR association rates varied across HLA loci, with DRB1 alleles showing the most associated TCRs and HLA-C alleles the fewest. Because some donors lacked HLA typing at each locus, the association tests relied only on the typed subset. Several of the top co-occurrence clusters appeared to be linked to parvovirus B19, influenza, CMV and Epstein-Barr virus, according to a later analysis. In a later analysis, HLA-associated TCR beta chains were found to be more clonally expanded and to have lower generation probabilities than equally common non-associated chains. Assigning TCR associations to individual alleles was difficult when HLA alleles, especially DR and DQ, strongly co-occurred. Some IMGT-functional V segments, including TRBV6-2 and TRBV6-3, could not be told apart with the 87-base-pair reads, so those segments were excluded. Immune exposure information for the cohort was limited to CMV serostatus. Three of the identified cytomegalovirus-associated TCR beta chains were confirmed in vitro to be specific for cytomegalovirus antigens. In this cohort, only TCR beta chains were sequenced, and detectable features were limited by the absence of alpha or paired-chain data. Sequencing depth was assumed to be roughly uniform across donors in the presence/absence analyses, though that assumption may not hold. Because counts were too low, roughly 18 rarely observed V segments, including chromosome 9 orphons, were left out of the earlier analysis of approximately 500 of the donors. A cluster of highly shared sequence variants was judged likely to represent a technical artifact of the sequencing pipeline. A later genetic analysis associated a missense DCLRE1C variant with V-gene and J-gene trimming of TCR beta chains, and an independent cohort replicated the association. A further reported finding was that TCR beta sequences accurately predicted the HLA-A and HLA-B alleles for most subjects in the first cohort. Specific HLA alleles were associated with over 15,000 TCR beta sequences at a false discovery rate of 0.05 in a later analysis. In both the original and validation cohorts, the classifier was reported to diagnose cytomegalovirus status with high specificity and sensitivity. The study listed 150 to 200 TCR beta chains as associated with cytomegalovirus. Most CMV-associated TCR beta chains appeared to be HLA-restricted in a later analysis, and the HLA associations seemed to be driven largely by CMV exposure. Most TCR sequences were seen in very few donors, while some public TCRs were found in many individuals. The authors suggested that the approach could potentially be extended to other disease states and immunological phenotypes. Compared with the roughly 700-donor mean, donors in an Asian-associated ancestry cluster had fewer N-insertions in productive TCRs, according to a later genetic analysis.

With regard to this clone: The antigen it recognizes is unknown. Nothing much larger sits one base from this clone, and base qualities are not available.

The cohort was made up of roughly 670 healthy bone marrow donors. Cohort members were all nominally healthy when sampled, although unrecorded immune exposures were likely present. The donor was CMV seropositive and belonged to the group of some 290 seropositive cohort members. A peripheral blood sample was provided by each donor, and peripheral blood mononuclear cells were used for TCR beta sequencing. The Qiagen DNeasy Blood Extraction Kit was used to extract genomic DNA from the blood cell samples. Libraries came from the immunoSEQ multiplex PCR assay. A mixture of 60 forward primers for TCR Vbeta segments and 13 reverse primers for TCR Jbeta segments was used in the multiplex PCR. Amplification of the CDR3 region of rearranged TCR beta genes was performed with a multiplex PCR assay on genomic DNA. The amplified TCR beta libraries were sequenced on the Illumina HiSeq System as 87-base-pair reads. Per the authors' processing: A later analysis counted some 80 million unique TCR beta chains across the 550 to 750 repertoires, and 10 million to 12 million of these chains were shared by at least two donors. To remove PCR and sequencing errors, raw reads were error-corrected and collapsed into unique sequences using a nearest-neighbor algorithm that merged closely related sequences. CDR3 sequences were aligned to IMGT reference sequences to assign V, D and J gene segments. For a sequence to be retained, a match of at least six nucleotides was required to both a V gene segment and a J gene segment. A rearrangement was called productive if the CDR3 had no stop codons and remained in frame with V and J, and every other rearrangement was called non-productive. CDR3 was defined according to IMGT convention as the region running from the second conserved V-encoded cysteine to the conserved J-encoded phenylalanine. The earlier analysis of some 600 of the donors excluded sequences that lacked an unambiguous match to a single V gene segment. In an earlier analysis of around 600 of the donors, V segments were called functional above 56.7% productive rearrangements and were called segregating when the between-donor standard deviation exceeded 5%. A statistical classification framework was built to diagnose cytomegalovirus status from the catalog of TCR beta chain sequences. A later analysis assigned V and J genes by comparing TCR nucleotide sequences with IMGT/GENE-DB human TR gene sequences. In a later analysis, CDR3 sequences and most-parsimonious VDJ recombination scenarios were assigned using the TCRdist pipeline. A later analysis defined each TCR beta chain by its CDR3 amino acid sequence plus V-gene family, and excluded reads lacking a unique V-gene family. A later analysis removed 450 to 600 highly shared, low-generation-probability nucleotide sequences to deal with suspected cross-contamination and a sequencing artifact. For each public chain, a later analysis derived a clonal expansion index from normalized ranks of inferred template counts within each repertoire. In a later analysis, generation probabilities were computed with a VDJ recombination model fitted to out-of-frame rearrangements, and the resulting probabilities were checked against IGoR. A later analysis scored TCR-TCR, TCR-HLA and TCR-CMV co-occurrence with hypergeometric tests, applying a repertoire-size bias correction to TCR pairs. False discovery rates were estimated in a later analysis by permuting HLA or CMV assignments 20 times. In a later analysis, co-occurring TCRs were grouped using DBSCAN, with TCRdist sequence similarity added in when clustering inside HLA-allele-positive subsets. Repertoires with fewer than 30,000 or more than 120,000 public chains were left out of co-occurrence clustering, as were a few repertoires with anomalous nucleotide sharing. TCRdb stores this immuneACCESS table with in-frame sequences only. Part of the clones is absent; in the studies checked, under half of the shortfall reflects unresolved V genes, and no reason is known for the rest. V, J and clone size are taken as reported in that table, and D and trimming were inferred from the DNA itself. The sample profile shows over 100,000 clones; 69% of them were found once. The top ten clones comprise about 5.7% of the sample.

From cysteine to phenylalanine, the CDR3 is 15 amino acids long. This entry keeps only the CDR3 DNA: 45 bases, framed from base 1. Between the V and J ends, shortened by 3 bases and 4 bases respectively, the junction contains 15 bases. Looking up the germline V gene yields CDR1 LGHNA and CDR2 YNFKEQ. This chain is built from TRBV4-2 and TRBJ2-5; the D gene is perhaps TRBD2, from 5 matching bases. The source of this sequence is a woman in her seventies in good health and CMV-seropositive. Input material: PBMCs. The CDR3 in this case is CASSQPFLAPETQYF. The nucleotide sequence is given as TGTGCCAGCAGCCAGCCCTTTCTAGCTCCAGAGACCCAGTACTTC.